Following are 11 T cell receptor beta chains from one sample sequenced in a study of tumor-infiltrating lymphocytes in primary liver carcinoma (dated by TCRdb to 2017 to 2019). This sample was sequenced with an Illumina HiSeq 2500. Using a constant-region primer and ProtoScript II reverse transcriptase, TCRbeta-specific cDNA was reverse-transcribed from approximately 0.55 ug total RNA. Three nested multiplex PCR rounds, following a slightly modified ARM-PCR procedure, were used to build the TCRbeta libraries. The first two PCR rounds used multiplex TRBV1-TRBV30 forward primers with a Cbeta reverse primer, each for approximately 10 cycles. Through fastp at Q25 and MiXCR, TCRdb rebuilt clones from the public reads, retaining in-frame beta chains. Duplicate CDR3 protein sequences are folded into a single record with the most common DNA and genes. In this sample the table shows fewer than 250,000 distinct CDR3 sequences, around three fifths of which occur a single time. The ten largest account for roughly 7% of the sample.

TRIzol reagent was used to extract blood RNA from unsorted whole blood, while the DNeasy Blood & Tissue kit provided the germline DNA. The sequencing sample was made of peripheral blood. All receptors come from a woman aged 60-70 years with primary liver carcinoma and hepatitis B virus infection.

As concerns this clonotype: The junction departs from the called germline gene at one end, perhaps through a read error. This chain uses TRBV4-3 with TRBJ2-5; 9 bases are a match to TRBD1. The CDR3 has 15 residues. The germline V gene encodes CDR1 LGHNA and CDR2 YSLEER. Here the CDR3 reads CASSHRGQGEETQYF. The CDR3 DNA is TGCGCCAGCAGCCATCGGGGACAGGGTGAGGAGACACAGTACTTC.

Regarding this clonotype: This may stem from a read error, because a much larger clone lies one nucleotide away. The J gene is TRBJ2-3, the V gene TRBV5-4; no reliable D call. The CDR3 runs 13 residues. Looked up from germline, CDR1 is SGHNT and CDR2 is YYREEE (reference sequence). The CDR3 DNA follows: TGTGCCAACAGCTTTTTAGTAACAGATACGCAGTATTTT. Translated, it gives CANSFLVTDTQYF.

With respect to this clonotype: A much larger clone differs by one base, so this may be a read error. The CDR3 region is CANSQDPPGLTYNEQFF. As DNA, the CDR3 is TGCGCCAACAGCCAAGATCCACCGGGACTAACCTACAATGAGCAGTTCTTC. The rearrangement links TRBV4-1 to TRBJ2-1; TRBD2 matches at 7 bases. CDR3 size: 17 residues. Germline V gene sequence: CDR1 MGHRA, CDR2 YSYEKL.

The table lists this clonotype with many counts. The CDR3 sequence: CASSVNQVGTGEKLFF. Written as DNA, the CDR3 is TGTGCCAGCAGTGTGAACCAGGTGGGAACGGGTGAAAAACTGTTTTTT. The rearrangement uses TRBV6-1 and TRBJ1-4; D unresolved. CDR3 length: 16 amino acids. The germline gives CDR1 MNHNS, CDR2 SASEGT. V lost 4 bases and J lost 7, with 19 bases in between.

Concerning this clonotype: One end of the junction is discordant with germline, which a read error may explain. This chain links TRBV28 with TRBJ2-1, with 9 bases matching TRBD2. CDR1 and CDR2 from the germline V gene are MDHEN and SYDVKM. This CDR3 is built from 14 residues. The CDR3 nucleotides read TGTGCCTGCAGCAACCCTAGCGGGAATCGGAGGCAGTTCTTC. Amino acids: CACSNPSGNRRQFF.

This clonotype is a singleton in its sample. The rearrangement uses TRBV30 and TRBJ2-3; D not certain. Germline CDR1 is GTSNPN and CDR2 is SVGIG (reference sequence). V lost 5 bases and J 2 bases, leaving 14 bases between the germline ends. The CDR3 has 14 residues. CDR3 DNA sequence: TGTGCCTGGGCCGTAGGAGTGGACACAGATACGCAGTATTTT. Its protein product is CAWAVGVDTDTQYF.

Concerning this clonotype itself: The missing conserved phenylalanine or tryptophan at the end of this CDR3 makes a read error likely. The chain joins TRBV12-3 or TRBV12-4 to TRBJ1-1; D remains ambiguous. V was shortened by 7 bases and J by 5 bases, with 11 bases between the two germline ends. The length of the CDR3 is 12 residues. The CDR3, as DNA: TGTGCCAGCAACCAAATGGGGACTGAAGCTTTCTCT. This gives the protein CASNQMGTEAFS.

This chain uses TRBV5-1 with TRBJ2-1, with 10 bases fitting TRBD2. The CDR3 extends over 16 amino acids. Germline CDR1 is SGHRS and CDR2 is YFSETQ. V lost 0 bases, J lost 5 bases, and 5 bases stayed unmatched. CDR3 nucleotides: TGCGCCAGCAGCTTGGTAGCGGGAGGTTTCGACAATGAGCAGTTCTTC. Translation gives CASSLVAGGFDNEQFF.

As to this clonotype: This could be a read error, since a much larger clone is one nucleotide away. The CDR3 bases are TGTACCAGCAGACGCGGCATCTCAAGGACCAGACGAGCTAACTATGGCTACACCTTC. This codes for CTSRRGISRTRRANYGYTF. This chain links TRBV12-3 or TRBV12-4 with TRBJ1-2; unclear D gene. CDR3 length: 19 residues.

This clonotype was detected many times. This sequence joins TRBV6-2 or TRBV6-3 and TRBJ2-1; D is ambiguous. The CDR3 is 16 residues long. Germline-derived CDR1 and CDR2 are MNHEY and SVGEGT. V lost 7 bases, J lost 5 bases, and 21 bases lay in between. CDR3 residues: CASKTSVNIRDNEQFF. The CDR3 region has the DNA TGTGCCAGCAAAACTTCGGTGAACATCCGGGACAATGAGCAGTTCTTC.

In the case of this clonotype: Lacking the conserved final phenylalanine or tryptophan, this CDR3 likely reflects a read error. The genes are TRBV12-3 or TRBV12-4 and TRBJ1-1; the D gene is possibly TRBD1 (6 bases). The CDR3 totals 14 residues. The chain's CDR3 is CTSSLQGKGTEAFL. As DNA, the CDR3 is TGTACCAGCAGTTTACAGGGAAAGGGCACTGAAGCTTTCCTT.